The table lists the clone carrying this T cell receptor beta chain with a few counts. Antigen unknown. Between the trimmed V and J ends, which lost 5 bases and 5 bases, there was a span of 16 bases. The length of the CDR3 is 15 residues. Germline CDR1 SGHRS, CDR2 YFSETQ. These data originate in a study of T-cell memory formation after mild COVID-19. Employing constant-segment primers, 5'RACE generated TCR alpha and TCR beta cDNA libraries bearing sample barcodes and UMIs. TCRdb ran MiXCR on the 5' RACE reads and lists one entry per CDR3 protein. Of about 130,000 distinct CDR3 sequences in the sample, about 6% were seen once. The study, taken as a whole, reports: For second-wave clones that peaked at day 37, SARS-CoV-2 specificity went unverified. For contracting clones, CD4+ ones sat mainly in CM and EM, CD8+ in EMRA.

The V and J genes are TRBV5-1 and TRBJ1-4; D might be TRBD1 (5 bases). Sequencing was carried out using PBMCs or a T cell subset sorted from them (not recorded which). The TCR originated in an adult woman who had mild COVID-19 (a few samples of this study predate the infection). Cell type and time point are not known. The CDR3 sequence: CASSLFTGENEKLFF. CDR3 coding DNA: TGCGCCAGCAGTCTATTCACGGGGGAGAATGAAAAACTGTTTTTT.